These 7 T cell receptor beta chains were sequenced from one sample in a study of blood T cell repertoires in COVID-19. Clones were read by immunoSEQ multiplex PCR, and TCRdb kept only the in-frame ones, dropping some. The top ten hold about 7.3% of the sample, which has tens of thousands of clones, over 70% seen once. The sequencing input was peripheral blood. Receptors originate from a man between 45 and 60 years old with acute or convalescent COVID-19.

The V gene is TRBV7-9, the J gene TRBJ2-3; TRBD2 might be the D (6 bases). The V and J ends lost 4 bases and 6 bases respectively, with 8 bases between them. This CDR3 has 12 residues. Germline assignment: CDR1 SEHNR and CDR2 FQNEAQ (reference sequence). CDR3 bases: TGTGCCAGCAGCTATGGGGGGGATACGCAGTATTTT. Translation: CASSYGGDTQYF.

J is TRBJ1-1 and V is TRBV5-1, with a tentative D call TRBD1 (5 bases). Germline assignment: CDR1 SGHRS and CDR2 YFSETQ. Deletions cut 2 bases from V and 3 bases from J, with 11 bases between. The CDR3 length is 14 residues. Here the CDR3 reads CASSLASRDTEAFF. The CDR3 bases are TGCGCCAGCAGCTTAGCCTCCAGGGACACTGAAGCTTTCTTT.

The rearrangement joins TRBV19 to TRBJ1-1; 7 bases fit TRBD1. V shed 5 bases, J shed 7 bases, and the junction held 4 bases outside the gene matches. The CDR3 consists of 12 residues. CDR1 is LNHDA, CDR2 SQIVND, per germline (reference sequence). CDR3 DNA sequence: TGTGCCAGTAGTCCACAGGGGTATGAAGCTTTCTTT. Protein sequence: CASSPQGYEAFF.

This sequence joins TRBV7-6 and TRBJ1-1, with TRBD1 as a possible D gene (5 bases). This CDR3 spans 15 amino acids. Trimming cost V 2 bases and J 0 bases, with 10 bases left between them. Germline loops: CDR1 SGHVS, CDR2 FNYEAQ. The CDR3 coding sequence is TGTGCCAGCAGCTTATCGGGACTCGTGAACACTGAAGCTTTCTTT. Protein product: CASSLSGLVNTEAFF.

CDR3 DNA: TGTGCCACCAGTGCCTTAGCGGGGGGGCTGGAGACCCAGTACTTC. Residues: CATSALAGGLETQYF. The chain recombines TRBV24-1 with TRBJ2-5; 11 positions match TRBD2. Germline CDR1 reads KGHDR; CDR2 reads SFDVKD. This CDR3 has 15 residues. J lost 5 bases, V lost 5 bases, and 6 bases had no gene match.

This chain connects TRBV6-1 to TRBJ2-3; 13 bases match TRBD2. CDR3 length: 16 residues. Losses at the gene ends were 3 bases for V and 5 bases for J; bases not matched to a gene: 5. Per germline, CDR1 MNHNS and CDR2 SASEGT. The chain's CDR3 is CASSERTSGSGDTQYF. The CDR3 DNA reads TGTGCCAGCAGTGAGCGGACTAGCGGGAGCGGAGATACGCAGTATTTT.

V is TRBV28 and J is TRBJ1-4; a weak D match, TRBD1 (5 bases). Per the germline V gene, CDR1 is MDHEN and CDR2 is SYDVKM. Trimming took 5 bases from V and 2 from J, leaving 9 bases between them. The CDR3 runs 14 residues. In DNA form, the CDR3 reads TGTGCCAGCAGTCCAGCAGGGACTAATGAAAAACTGTTTTTT. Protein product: CASSPAGTNEKLFF.